This T cell receptor beta chain was recorded in a study of siplizumab effects on memory and regulatory T cells. Study results and limitations: Siplizumab significantly decreased alloreactive sequences from unstimulated CD4+ memory cells. No more than a minor fraction of alloreactive clones could be traced back to unstimulated subsets. Confirmatory evidence of suppressive function in proliferating siplizumab-culture Tregs was not obtained. It was not possible to assign a naive or memory phenotype to roughly 80-97% of proliferating CD4+ or CD8+ clones.

The table lists this clone with a count of one. Its antigen is unknown. The protocol was immunoSEQ multiplex PCR, while the TCRdb copy is restricted to in-frame clones and leaves out a portion. Of some 100,000 clones in the sample, less than 95% were seen once. V dropped 2 bases and J dropped 4 bases, with 12 bases sitting between them. CDR3 length: 14 amino acids. Germline loops: CDR1 PRHDT, CDR2 FYEKMQ (reference sequence). Sequences were obtained from Tregs sorted from blood. The rearrangement joins TRBV13 to TRBJ2-7; the D is unclear. The TCR comes from a human donor in good health. CDR3 DNA sequence: TGTGCCAGCAGCTTACAGCGTCTAGAATACGAGCAGTACTTC. Amino acid sequence: CASSLQRLEYEQYF.